This T cell receptor (beta chain) was captured in a study of blood T cell repertoires in COVID-19 (TCRdb year 2020). About the investigation overall: Samples from collaborators originated in the United States, Italy and Spain and spanned both the acute and convalescent phases of COVID-19. The prospective study material was composed of cDNA or gDNA derived from T cells, B-cell-depleted T cells, or PBMCs. Deeply sampled blood TCRbeta repertoires from subjects exposed to, actively infected with, or recovered from COVID-19 were included in the dataset. The repertoires were released in a freely available public database meant as a resource for research on the immune response to SARS-CoV-2. Samples were obtained from the ongoing ImmuneRACE study (first 160 participants) and from 950 to 1,500 subjects provided by 6 global collaborators. Sample metadata almost always included a de-identified subject ID, COVID-19 status, age in years and sex. Where available, HLA class I and class II types were obtained from metadata supplied by the sample provider rather than from assay-based typing. The research as a whole found: How much clinical and demographic metadata was included differed by source and by participant, and the metadata was provided uncurated.

From cysteine to phenylalanine, the CDR3 is 20 amino acids long. Left in the record is the CDR3 DNA by itself, 60 bases read in frame from the first base. V gives up 2 bases and J gives up 0 bases, and the segment between their germline ends measures 26 bases. CDR1 and CDR2, per the germline V gene, are MNHEY and SVGEGT. Enrolling through a virtual design, the prospective study's participants ranged in age from roughly 18 to 100 years and lived across some 23 United States geographic areas. To assign participants to cohorts, the prospective study relied on clinical history that participants themselves reported in a screening survey and a study questionnaire. Recovered participants in ImmuneRACE Cohort 3 were defined as having two consecutive negative NP/OP PCR tests, clearance from a healthcare professional, or resolution of symptoms. In the prospective study, whole blood, serum and a nasopharyngeal or oropharyngeal swab were collected from each participant by mobile phlebotomists. Prospective study participants could optionally give additional blood draws and questionnaires over an approximately 2-month period. Blood samples from the prospective study were shipped frozen or at room temperature prior to DNA extraction.

The sample holds one count of this clone. The specificity of this receptor is unknown. Per-nucleotide qualities are absent, and no much larger clonotype sits a single base away. TCRbeta CDR3 regions were amplified from genomic DNA using the immunoSEQ Assay, a bias-controlled multiplex PCR. The authors' analysis ran thus. Within the assay, amplification of reference gene primers was used to estimate how many nucleated cells each sample contained. To quantify the absolute abundance of each unique TCRbeta CDR3 rearrangement, sequence reads were collapsed and filtered. Productive Simpson clonality was computed per sample as the square root of Simpson's diversity index over productive rearrangements. Here the immuneACCESS table is served through TCRdb, limited to in-frame sequences with V and J called. Missing clones are a known gap in these copies; in checked studies unresolved V genes cover under half, and the rest lacks a known reason. From that table come the V and J calls and clone size; the DNA was used to work out D and trimming. The sample yields about 310,000 clones; 85% to 90% were counted once. About a tenth of the sample lies in the top ten.

This clonotype originated in a woman aged 30 to 39 who had recovered from COVID-19. Sequencing was done on a sample of PBMCs or T cells enriched from blood (not recorded which). The sequence is built from TRBV6-2 or TRBV6-3 and TRBJ2-7, with TRBD2 as a weak D call on 7 bases. The CDR3 has the sequence CASSYPRTAITSASSYEQYF. The DNA sequence is given as TGTGCCAGCAGTTACCCCAGGACAGCGATAACTAGCGCTAGCTCCTACGAGCAGTACTTC.